This T cell receptor beta chain was obtained from a study of T cell responses to AZD1222 COVID-19 vaccine. General observations from the study: Donors were largely white British and mainly female; clonal diversity was possibly underestimated. After the peak T cell response, and only then, were repertoires sampled.

The protocol was immunoSEQ multiplex PCR, while the TCRdb copy is restricted to in-frame clones and leaves out a portion. The sample lists about 130,000 clones, approximately 90% seen once, with about 7% in the top ten. A few counts support this clone. Its specificity is unknown. The CDR3 has 14 residues. In germline, CDR1 is MRHNA, CDR2 SNTAGT. Trimming removed 3 bases at V and 3 bases at J, with 8 bases between. The source is an adult in good health. The chain employs TRBV6-4 and TRBJ2-2; D is uncertain. The specimen was peripheral blood, collected on day 0 of AZD1222 vaccination. This chain's CDR3 is CASSESPDTGELFF. Here the CDR3 DNA reads TGTGCCAGCAGTGAATCTCCAGACACCGGGGAGCTGTTTTTT.